A single sample is the source of the 26 T cell receptor beta chains below, sequenced in a study of cytomegalovirus exposure and HLA in healthy donors (dated by TCRdb to about 2017). Library preparation was by the immunoSEQ multiplex PCR assay. The multiplex PCR relied on a mix of 60 forward primers for TCR Vbeta segments and 13 reverse primers for TCR Jbeta segments. TCRdb carries this immuneACCESS record with in-frame sequences only. Its versions omit some clonotypes, under half of them owing to an unresolved V gene in the studies checked, with the rest unexplained. The sample table contains 120,000 or so clones; only one count was recorded for over 9.5% of them. The top ten constitute 4.6% of the sample. The sequenced material came from PBMCs. These receptors were obtained from a woman under 30 in good health and CMV-seropositive.

This clone was seen a handful of times. The chain has TRBV11-2 and TRBJ2-7; 8 bases agree with TRBD2. CDR3 size: 15 residues. The germline CDR1 and CDR2 sequences are SGHAT and FQNNGV. V was clipped by 2 bases and J by 2 bases; unmatched bases: 5. The CDR3 DNA is TGTGCCAGCAGCTTAATTGGGACTAGAGCCTACGAGCAGTACTTC. Residues: CASSLIGTRAYEQYF.

The V call is TRBV29-1, the J call TRBJ1-2, with TRBD1 matching 7 bases. V was pared by 6 bases and J by 6 bases, with 1 base of the junction left unmatched. Looked up from germline, CDR1 is SQVTM and CDR2 is ANQGSEA. This CDR3 region has 10 residues. The CDR3 DNA reads as TGCAGCGTACAGGGGAATGGCTACACCTTC. This sequence encodes CSVQGNGYTF.

V is TRBV7-6 and J is TRBJ2-1; 7 nucleotides align to TRBD1. This CDR3 has 13 amino acids. V trimming: 5 bases; J trimming: 3 bases; junction bases outside the gene matches: 1. From germline, CDR1 is SGHVS and CDR2 FNYEAQ. CDR3 sequence reads: CASSPGGYNEQFF. The CDR3 bases are TGTGCCAGCAGCCCAGGGGGCTACAATGAGCAGTTCTTC.

There are a few counts of this clone. The chain links TRBV5-6 to TRBJ2-3; D gene uncertain. The CDR3 has 13 amino acids. Looked up from germline, CDR1 is SGHDT and CDR2 is YYEEEE. Trimming took off 4 bases at V and 4 bases at J, with 10 bases between the two ends. CDR3: CASSPPRSDTQYF. In DNA form, the CDR3 reads TGTGCCAGCAGCCCCCCCCGGTCAGATACGCAGTATTTT. The full variable domain, in which reference TRBV5-6 and TRBJ2-3 provide the parts outside the CDR3, is DAGVTQSPTHLIKTRGQQVTLRCSPKSGHDTVSWYQQALGQGPQFIFQYYEEEERQRGNFPDRFSGHQFPNYSSELNVNALLLGDSALYLCASSPPRSDTQYFGPGTRLTVL.

This clone was seen a few times. The CDR3 DNA reads as TGTGCCAGCTCACCACGGACAGGGGGCCCAGATACGCAGTATTTT. Translated: CASSPRTGGPDTQYF. This chain connects TRBV18 to TRBJ2-3; TRBD1 agrees at 11 bases. The CDR3 is 15 residues long. Germline V CDR1 and CDR2: KGHSH, LQKENI. The J segment lost 4 bases and the V segment lost 1 base, leaving 1 base of the junction unmatched.

This chain links TRBV4-1 with TRBJ1-3; 9 bases fit TRBD1. CDR3 length: 15 amino acids. The V gene end was trimmed by 5 bases and the J gene end by 2 bases; junction bases not matched to a gene: 4. Per the germline V gene, CDR1 is MGHRA and CDR2 is YSYEKL. DNA for the CDR3: TGCGCCAGCAGCACCCGGACAGGGGCTGGAAACACCATATATTTT. It specifies CASSTRTGAGNTIYF.

This clone has only a few counts. The genes are TRBV30 and TRBJ1-3, with TRBD1 identical over 8 bases. The germline V gene has CDR1 GTSNPN and CDR2 SVGIG (reference sequence). The ends lost 3 bases at V and 5 bases at J; junction bases unmatched: 9. This CDR3 region has 15 residues. This CDR3 is CAWRRRGLGRNTIYF. CDR3 sequence (DNA): TGTGCCTGGAGGCGCAGGGGGCTTGGTAGAAACACCATATATTTT.

There are a few counts of this clone. The V call is TRBV6-5, the J call TRBJ1-4; the D gene is possibly TRBD1 (5 bases). This CDR3 has 14 amino acids. Trimming took 6 bases from V and 2 from J, leaving 10 bases between them. CDR1 and CDR2 (germline): MNHEY, SVGAGI. The CDR3 spells CASRSGRTNEKLFF. For the CDR3, the DNA is TGTGCCAGCAGGTCAGGGAGGACTAATGAAAAACTGTTTTTT.

This clone has just a few counts. The chain has TRBV2 and TRBJ1-5, with TRBD1 identical over 8 bases. J gave up 8 bases and V 6 bases, and 9 bases lay outside the gene matches. Germline V gene lookup returns CDR1 SNHLY and CDR2 FYNNEI. CDR3 length equals 14 residues. The CDR3 region has the DNA TGTGCCAGCAGGCTGCAGGGGGCTGTGGAGCCCCAGCATTTT. It yields the protein CASRLQGAVEPQHF.

V and J are TRBV9 and TRBJ1-1, with D unresolved. CDR1 and CDR2 (germline): SGDLS, YYNGEE. CDR3 length: 13 amino acids. V lost 2 bases and J 1 base, leaving 6 bases between the germline ends. CDR3 nucleotides: TGTGCCAGCAGCGTCCGGGAGAACACTGAAGCTTTCTTT. Translation: CASSVRENTEAFF.

This clone was seen only a few times. This sequence joins TRBV9 and TRBJ2-7; maybe TRBD2 (5 bases). The V end was cut by 4 bases, the J end by 0 bases, with 11 bases between. Germline V gene data show CDR1 as SGDLS and CDR2 as YYNGEE. The CDR3 is made up of 14 amino acids. The CDR3 sequence is CASSWESHSYEQYF. The CDR3 region has the DNA TGTGCCAGCAGCTGGGAGTCCCACTCCTACGAGCAGTACTTC.

The chain couples TRBV7-6 to TRBJ2-7, with D possibly being TRBD1 (5 bases). The V end was cut by 5 bases, the J end by 7 bases, with 15 bases between. The length of the CDR3 is 13 residues. CDR1 is SGHVS and CDR2 is FNYEAQ in the germline V gene. The CDR3 reads CASSKTQAGEQYF. Written as DNA, the CDR3 is TGTGCCAGCAGCAAAACACAAGCAGGGGAGCAGTACTTC. The full variable domain, rest sourced from reference TRBV7-6 and TRBJ2-7, is GAGVSQSPRYKVTKRGQDVALRCDPISGHVSLYWYRQALGQGPEFLTYFNYEAQQDKSGLPNDRFSAERPEGSISTLTIQRTEQRDSAMYRCASSKTQAGEQYFGPGTRLTVT.

This clone turned up a few times. A junction end diverges from the germline sequence, so it may reflect a read error. The chain employs TRBV6-1 and TRBJ1-5, with TRBD1 as a possible D gene (5 bases). Germline assignment: CDR1 MNHNS and CDR2 SASEGT. CDR3 size: 13 residues. The CDR3 region is CASSEEGRQPKHF. CDR3 nucleotides: TGTGCCAGCAGTGAAGAGGGGCGTCAGCCCAAGCATTTC.

Here the CDR3 DNA reads TGTGCCAGCAGCGTAGCCCAGGGGGAGCTGTTTTTT. Amino acid sequence: CASSVAQGELFF. The J gene is TRBJ2-2, the V gene TRBV9; D is uncertain. The germline V gene encodes CDR1 SGDLS and CDR2 YYNGEE. V lost 0 bases and J 8 bases, leaving 5 bases between the germline ends. CDR3 length: 12 amino acids.

This clone came up once. The rearrangement uses TRBV28 and TRBJ2-1; 13 bases are a match to TRBD2. Per germline, CDR1 MDHEN and CDR2 SYDVKM. V trimming: 7 bases; J trimming: 0 bases; junction bases outside the gene matches: 9. The CDR3 contains 18 residues. CDR3 DNA: TGTGCCAGCAATCCGGGACTAGCGGGACTTAGCTCCTACAATGAGCAGTTCTTC. It codes for CASNPGLAGLSSYNEQFF.

J is TRBJ2-6 and V is TRBV2; TRBD1 matches at 8 bases. The CDR3 spans 17 residues. J lost 0 bases, V lost 5 bases, and 6 bases had no gene match. The V gene's germline CDR1 is SNHLY and CDR2 FYNNEI. The CDR3 reads CASSSGTGSSGANVLTF. The CDR3 region has the DNA TGTGCCAGCAGTTCCGGGACAGGAAGCTCTGGGGCCAACGTCCTGACTTTC.

V is TRBV28 and J is TRBJ1-2; possible D gene TRBD1, 5 bases. V was pared by 6 bases and J by 5 bases, with 13 bases between. This CDR3 has 13 amino acids. Looked up from germline, CDR1 is MDHEN and CDR2 is SYDVKM. CDR3 in amino acids: CASRHSGFYGYTF. The CDR3 nucleotides read TGTGCCAGCAGACATTCAGGGTTTTATGGCTACACCTTC.

This clone has only a few counts. The chain is built from TRBV27 and TRBJ2-6; D remains unclear. The CDR3 spans 20 residues. Germline values: CDR1 MNHEY, CDR2 SMNVEV (reference sequence). With 2 bases removed from V and 0 bases from J, the gap between germline ends came to 20 bases. CDR3 DNA sequence: TGTGCCAGCAGTTTAGACTCTAAGGCCCAGCAATTCTCTGGGGCCAACGTCCTGACTTTC. Protein: CASSLDSKAQQFSGANVLTF.

V is TRBV13 and J is TRBJ2-1, with TRBD2 as a possible D gene (5 bases). Germline loops: CDR1 PRHDT, CDR2 FYEKMQ (reference sequence). The V and J ends lost 2 bases and 8 bases respectively, with 13 bases between them. CDR3 size: 14 residues. The CDR3 loop reads CASSLPPGNDEQFF. CDR3 nucleotides: TGTGCCAGCAGCTTACCCCCCGGGAACGATGAGCAGTTCTTC.

This clone was seen many times. The CDR3 region is CASSDSGLAGYNEQFF. DNA of the CDR3: TGTGCCAGCAGTGACTCCGGGCTAGCGGGATACAATGAGCAGTTCTTC. This chain uses TRBV6-4 with TRBJ2-1; 9 bases match TRBD2. Germline V gene lookup returns CDR1 MRHNA and CDR2 SNTAGT. The CDR3 sequence is 16 residues long. V lost 0 bases and J lost 4; bases outside the gene matches: 4.

This chain connects TRBV20-1 to TRBJ1-2; D not certain. The germline V and J ends were trimmed by 1 base and 4 bases, with 4 bases remaining between them. CDR1 and CDR2 from the germline V gene are DFQATT and SNEGSKA (reference sequence). The CDR3 length is 11 residues. CDR3 region: CSARGGYGYTF. CDR3 coding DNA: TGCAGTGCTAGAGGAGGCTATGGCTACACCTTC.

The chain combines TRBV7-2 with TRBJ2-7, with TRBD2 matching 11 bases. The J segment lost 4 bases and the V segment lost 5 bases, leaving 7 bases of the junction unmatched. The length of the CDR3 is 15 residues. Germline V CDR1 and CDR2: SGHTA, FQGNSA. CDR3 in amino acids: CASSHIAGGPYEQYF. CDR3 coding DNA: TGTGCCAGCAGCCACATAGCGGGAGGGCCTTACGAGCAGTACTTC.

The CDR3: CASSWTGSQPQHF. CDR3 coding DNA: TGTGCCAGCAGTTGGACAGGGAGTCAGCCCCAGCATTTT. The chain is built from TRBV6-5 and TRBJ1-5; 8 bases line up with TRBD1. V lost 4 bases, J lost 6 bases, and 2 bases stayed unmatched. Per the germline V gene, CDR1 is MNHEY and CDR2 is SVGAGI. This CDR3 comprises 13 residues.

CDR3 sequence reads: CASSADSSPGYTF. CDR3 DNA: TGTGCCAGCAGCGCCGACAGTTCCCCTGGCTACACCTTC. The rearrangement uses TRBV9 and TRBJ1-2, with a tentative D call TRBD1 (5 bases). Deletions cut 3 bases from V and 7 bases from J, with 13 bases between. Per the germline V gene, CDR1 is SGDLS and CDR2 is YYNGEE. The CDR3 totals 13 residues.

The chain is built from TRBV7-3 and TRBJ2-1; D is ambiguous. Between the trimmed V and J ends, which lost 3 bases and 5 bases, there was a span of 8 bases. The CDR3 covers 13 residues. The germline V gene encodes CDR1 SGHTA and CDR2 FQGTGA. The CDR3 DNA reads as TGTGCCAGCAGCTTTTCACGGGACAATGAGCAGTTCTTC. Translation gives CASSFSRDNEQFF. Filled out from reference TRBV7-3 and TRBJ2-1, the complete variable domain reads GAGVSQTPSNKVTEKGKYVELRCDPISGHTALYWYRQSLGQGPEFLIYFQGTGAADDSGLPNDRFFAVRPEGSVSTLKIQRTERGDSAVYLCASSFSRDNEQFFGPGTRLTVL.

A few counts support this clone. V is TRBV5-8 and J is TRBJ2-5; D is perhaps TRBD2 (6 bases). Germline V gene sequence: CDR1 SGHTS, CDR2 YDEGEE. The CDR3 totals 13 residues. Trimming shortened V by 4 bases and J by 9 bases, and 16 bases separated the two germline ends. In DNA, the CDR3 is TGTGCCAGCAGCCGGAAGGAGGGGCCCCCCCAGTACTTC. This encodes CASSRKEGPPQYF.